This TCR beta chain was observed in a study of T cells in Graves' hyperthyroidism and ophthalmopathy (dated by TCRdb to between 2017 and 2020). For context, the study as a whole: Peripheral blood was sampled at the time of initial diagnosis, prior to any treatment. To identify TCR V-J signatures that set the groups apart, the researchers used a discovery cohort of approximately 98 patients, made up of under 50 with Graves' ophthalmopathy and approximately 57 with stable Graves' hyperthyroidism. Prospective prediction of ophthalmopathy was tested in an independent validation cohort of approximately 19 hyperthyroidism patients and approximately 17 patients who later progressed to ophthalmopathy. The 100 or so discovery patients were randomly split 7:3 into training and test sets. In roughly six Graves' hyperthyroidism patients, the study also compared T-cell repertoires from thyroid tissue with T-cell repertoires from blood. After blood sampling, hyperthyroidism patients were treated with methimazole at a starting dose of 30 mg daily, and ophthalmopathy patients were treated with high-dose intravenous methylprednisolone. TCR Vbeta CDR3 sequencing of 135 peripheral blood samples (43 ophthalmopathy, roughly 72 hyperthyroidism and approximately 17 progressor patients) is reported in the paper. The study at large found these results: Ophthalmopathy was separated from stable hyperthyroidism by a 13 V-J signature model, with approximately 85% sensitivity and 81% to 82% specificity obtained in cross-validation and 80%/75% obtained in testing. In validation, the model predicted progression to ophthalmopathy a median of approximately 6.3 months before onset, with roughly 70% sensitivity and roughly 79% specificity. Blood samples also contained most of the expanded thyroid clonotypes (frequency above 0.001), which suggests that blood repertoires may reflect thyroid immune responses. No statistical method was used to set the sample size in advance, and investigators knew the group allocation.

At least ten counts were recorded for this clonotype. Its binding antigen is unknown. No much larger clone is present one base from it, and per-base qualities are unavailable. Moderately to severely active disease, a Clinical Activity Score of at least 3, a NOSPECS grade of at least 4, and a duration under 3 months were present in ophthalmopathy patients. Any patient with an uncontrolled infection, another autoimmune disease, pregnancy or lactation was excluded. Diagnoses were established on the basis of clinical symptoms, serum thyroxine and TRAb, thyroid ultrasound, and orbital computed tomography. PBMCs were isolated from 8 to 10 ml of fresh peripheral blood by Ficoll-Paque density gradient centrifugation. Trizol reagent was used to extract total RNA, and RNA quality was then checked on an Agilent 2100 Bioanalyzer. At the junction V is shortened by 4 bases and J by 4 bases; bases outside the gene matches: 7. There are 15 amino acids in the CDR3, from cysteine to phenylalanine inclusive. Kept here is only the CDR3 DNA, which spans 45 bases and is read in frame from base 1. The germline V gene gives CDR1 as SNHLY and CDR2 as FYNNEI.

Amplification of TCR beta CDR3 regions was carried out from RNA transcripts. The first round of RT-PCR for the TCR CDR3 was performed with the HTBI primer set and the Qiagen OneStep RT-PCR kit. Libraries were constructed in a second round of multiplex PCR, after which size selection and purification were carried out. Libraries were sequenced paired-end with 100 bp reads on an Illumina HiSeq2000. The original pipeline was this. SOAPnuke was used to process the raw data, removing reads that contained adapters or uncalled bases, had a mean Phred below 15, or lacked an exact match to the constant primer or identifier. High-quality paired reads were merged with COPE v1.2.5, and unique nucleotide sequences were defined as clonotypes. MiTCR v1.1 was used to align the clonotypes against IMGT TRBV, TRBD and TRBJ reference segments. Analysis was restricted to V-J combinations with a frequency above 0.0001, which covered about 99% of repertoires. The TCS score was defined as the ratio of F50 (clonal expansion) to E x V (chaos), calculated using BLOSUM62-based TCRdist between CDR3 peptides within each V-J. Welch's t-statistics and random forest reduced roughly 540 V-J features to roughly 13, which were used in a naive Bayes classifier (R e1071). Starting from the raw public reads, TCRdb applied fastp trimming at Q25, assembled clones with MiXCR and retained in-frame beta chains. Each CDR3 protein appears once, grouped with its most common genes and DNA. The V and J calls, along with clone size, are taken from TCRdb and not from the paper's own processing. The sample table lists approximately 380,000 distinct CDR3 sequences, approximately 17% of them with a count of one. The ten top clones hold over 35% of the sample.

The receptor's source is a man in his late teens or twenties with Graves' ophthalmopathy. What was sequenced was blood. The sequence links TRBV2 to TRBJ1-5, and TRBD1 aligns with 7 junction nucleotides. The DNA reads TGTGCCAGCAGTGCGGCCGGGACAGAAAATCAGCCCCAGCATTTT. This is translated as CASSAAGTENQPQHF.